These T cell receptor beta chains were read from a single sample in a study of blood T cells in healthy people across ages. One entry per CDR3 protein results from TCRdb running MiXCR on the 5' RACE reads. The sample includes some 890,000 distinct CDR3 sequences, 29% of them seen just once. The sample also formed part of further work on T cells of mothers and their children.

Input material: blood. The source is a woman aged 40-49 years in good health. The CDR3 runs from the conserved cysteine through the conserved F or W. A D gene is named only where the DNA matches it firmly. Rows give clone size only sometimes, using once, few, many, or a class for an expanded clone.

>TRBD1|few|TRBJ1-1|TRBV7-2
CASSSLLDRVYTEAFF
TGTGCCAGCAGCTCGCTACTGGACAGGGTTTACACTGAAGCTTTCTTT
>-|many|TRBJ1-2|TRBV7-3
CASSLNPADSFYTF
TGTGCCAGCAGCTTAAATCCGGCGGACAGCTTCTACACCTTC
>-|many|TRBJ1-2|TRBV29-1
CSVEEIEGVGGYTF
TGCAGCGTTGAAGAAATAGAGGGGGTGGGAGGCTACACCTTC
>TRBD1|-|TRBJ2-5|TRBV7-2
CASSRGQPETQYF
TGTGCCAGCAGCAGGGGACAGCCAGAGACCCAGTACTTC
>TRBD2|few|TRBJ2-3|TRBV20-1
CSAATGLAGLDTQYF
TGCAGTGCGGCAACGGGACTAGCGGGGTTAGATACGCAGTATTTT
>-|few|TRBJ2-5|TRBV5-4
CASSFSLQETQYF
TGTGCCAGCAGCTTTAGTTTGCAAGAGACCCAGTACTTC
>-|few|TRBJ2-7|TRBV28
CASSDDSHEQYF
TGTGCCAGCAGTGACGACAGCCACGAGCAGTACTTC
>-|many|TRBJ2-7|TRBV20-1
CSASRPGPTYEQYF
TGCAGTGCTAGTAGGCCAGGGCCGACCTACGAGCAGTACTTC
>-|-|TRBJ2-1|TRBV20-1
CSASSQTTYNEQFF
TGCAGTGCTAGCTCCCAGACCACCTACAATGAGCAGTTCTTC
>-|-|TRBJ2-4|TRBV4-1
CASSQTVTSTENVQYF
TGCGCCAGCAGCCAGACTGTTACTTCGACAGAAAACGTTCAGTACTTC
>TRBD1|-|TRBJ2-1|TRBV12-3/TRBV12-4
CASRGETGWDEQFF
TGTGCCAGCAGAGGGGAGACAGGGTGGGATGAGCAGTTCTTC
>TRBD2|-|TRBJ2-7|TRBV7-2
CASSLEASGGSPQYF
TGTGCCAGCAGCTTAGAGGCTAGCGGGGGGAGTCCGCAGTACTTC
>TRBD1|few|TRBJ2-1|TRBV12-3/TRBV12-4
CASSEGQGVAYNEQFF
TGTGCCAGCAGTGAGGGACAGGGAGTGGCCTACAATGAGCAGTTCTTC
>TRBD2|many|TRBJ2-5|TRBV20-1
CSARDLAGGYQETQYF
TGCAGTGCTAGAGATTTAGCGGGGGGGTACCAAGAGACCCAGTACTTC
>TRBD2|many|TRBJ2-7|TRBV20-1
CSASVLAVTYEQYF
TGCAGTGCTAGTGTACTAGCGGTTACCTACGAGCAGTACTTC
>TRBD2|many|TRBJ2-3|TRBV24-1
CATSVAAGGTDTQYF
TGTGCCACCAGTGTGGCAGCGGGGGGCACAGATACGCAGTATTTT
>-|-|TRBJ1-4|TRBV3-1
CASSGRVAGNEKLFF
TGTGCCAGCAGCGGCCGTGTAGCGGGGAATGAAAAACTGTTTTTT
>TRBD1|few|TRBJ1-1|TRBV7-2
CASSLHADRGGNTEAFF
TGTGCCAGCAGCTTGCATGCCGACAGGGGAGGGAACACTGAAGCTTTCTTT
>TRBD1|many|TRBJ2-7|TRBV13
CASSSRDRGSHEQYF
TGTGCCAGCAGCTCCCGGGACAGGGGTTCCCACGAGCAGTACTTC
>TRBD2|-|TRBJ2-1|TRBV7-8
CASSWGLANYNEQFF
TGTGCCAGCAGCTGGGGACTAGCGAACTACAATGAGCAGTTCTTC
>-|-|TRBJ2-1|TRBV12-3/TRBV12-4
CASSFSTYSYEQFF
TGTGCCAGCAGTTTTTCTACATATTCCTACGAGCAGTTCTTC
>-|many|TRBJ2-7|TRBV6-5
CASSYSVQGTYEQYF
TGTGCCAGCAGTTACTCGGTGCAGGGGACCTACGAGCAGTACTTC
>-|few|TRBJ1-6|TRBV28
CASRSRWEPHNSPLHF
TGTGCCAGCAGGAGCAGATGGGAACCCCATAATTCACCCCTCCACTTT
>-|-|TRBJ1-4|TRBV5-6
CASSNSQTTNEKLFF
TGTGCCAGCAGCAATAGCCAGACAACTAATGAAAAACTGTTTTTT
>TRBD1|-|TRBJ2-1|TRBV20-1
CSARRPQGPGKFF
TGCAGTGCTAGAAGGCCACAGGGGCCGGGGAAGTTCTTC
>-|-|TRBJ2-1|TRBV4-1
CASSHLGNEQFF
TGCGCCAGCAGCCACCTAGGTAATGAGCAGTTCTTC